This TCR beta chain was retrieved from a study of shared clonotypes between healthy human individuals. Study overall: Three CD4 naive, three CD4 memory, two CD8 naive and one CD8 memory plate were used per donor.

The data were produced by immunoSEQ multiplex PCR, yet TCRdb's version contains in-frame clones alone and is incomplete. There are fewer than 2.5 million clones in the sample; 80% to 95% occur only once, and around 0.37% lies in the top ten. The ends were cut back, 0 bases at V and 2 bases at J, with 11 bases in the middle. The germline V gene encodes CDR1 MGHRA and CDR2 YSYEKL. CDR3 length equals 15 residues. The clonotype was recovered from a man between 18 and 35 years old in good health. Some clones in this sample may be carry-over from other donors' samples. The chain couples TRBV4-1 to TRBJ2-7; no definite D call. Sequencing was performed on naive CD4+ T cells from PBMCs. Stated subset: CD45RA+ positively selected. CDR3 DNA: TGCGCCAGCAGCCAAGAAGGAGCGTTAGCCTACGAGCAGTACTTC. It yields the protein CASSQEGALAYEQYF.